The next 9 T cell receptor beta chains were all read from a single sample in a study of T cell repertoires in cytomegalovirus infection. TCRdb re-derived calls from the reads in MiXCR, one entry per CDR3 protein. The repertoire has some 900,000 distinct CDR3 sequences, 32% of them found once; the top ten carry 9.5% to 15%. No antigen has been assigned to these receptors. This specimen consisted of cultured CD8+ T cells from PBMCs, obtained from culture after CMV antigen stimulation. All receptors derive from a human donor in good health (CMV status not recorded). Some clones in this sample may be carry-over from other donors' samples.

This clonotype was found many times. The chain links TRBV6-5 to TRBJ1-2; the D is unclear. CDR1 MNHEY and CDR2 SVGAGI come from the germline V gene. CDR3 length: 16 amino acids. Trimming removed 2 bases from V and 0 bases from J, with 13 bases in between. In DNA form, the CDR3 reads TGTGCCAGCAGTTACCTGGGAGATATAACTAACTATGGCTACACCTTC. Translated: CASSYLGDITNYGYTF.

This clonotype turned up a few times. The chain joins TRBV7-9 to TRBJ2-3; 10 positions agree with TRBD2. J was trimmed by 0 bases and V by 10 bases; bases with no gene match: 19. This CDR3 is built from 19 residues. Germline-derived CDR1 and CDR2 are SEHNR and FQNEAQ (reference sequence). This chain's CDR3 is CATREWKASGGSSTDTQYF. CDR3 in DNA: TGTGCCACCAGAGAATGGAAGGCTAGCGGGGGAAGCAGCACAGATACGCAGTATTTT.

This chain joins TRBV27 and TRBJ2-7; 12 nucleotides line up with TRBD2. This CDR3 is 16 amino acids long. Losses at the gene ends were 6 bases for V and 6 bases for J; bases not matched to a gene: 12. Germline-derived CDR1 and CDR2 are MNHEY and SMNVEV (reference sequence). This chain's CDR3 is CASSSPRTSGVGEQYF. Here the CDR3 DNA reads TGTGCCAGCAGCTCCCCCCGGACTAGCGGGGTTGGCGAGCAGTACTTC.

The gene calls are TRBV20-1 and TRBJ2-7; TRBD1 might be the D (6 bases). V dropped 4 bases and J dropped 3 bases, with 16 bases sitting between them. The CDR3 is 14 residues long. The germline V gene encodes CDR1 DFQATT and CDR2 SNEGSKA (reference sequence). The CDR3 is CSAIPETGGYEQYV. CDR3 coding DNA: TGCAGTGCTATCCCCGAGACAGGTGGCTACGAGCAGTACGTC.

The table lists this clonotype with a count of one. The rearrangement links TRBV4-1 to TRBJ1-1; D is unclear. Trimming removed 0 bases from V and 0 bases from J, with 11 bases in between. Germline V gene data show CDR1 as MGHRA and CDR2 as YSYEKL. The CDR3 contains 16 residues. This CDR3 reads CASSQERTQMNTEAFF. CDR3 sequence (DNA): TGCGCCAGCAGCCAAGAAAGAACACAAATGAACACTGAAGCTTTCTTT.

CDR3 region: CASRAPGAAYEQYF. DNA for the CDR3: TGTGCCAGCAGAGCCCCAGGAGCGGCCTACGAGCAGTACTTC. The V gene is TRBV27, the J gene TRBJ2-7; D may be TRBD2 (5 bases). The CDR3 length is 14 residues. Trimming cost V 6 bases and J 2 bases, with 14 bases left between them. Looked up from germline, CDR1 is MNHEY and CDR2 is SMNVEV (reference sequence).

This clonotype was observed at least ten times. The J gene is TRBJ2-1, the V gene TRBV7-6; TRBD2 might be the D (6 bases). From germline, CDR1 is SGHVS and CDR2 FNYEAQ. This CDR3 contains 17 residues. V shed 2 bases and J shed 5 bases, with 19 bases lying between them. DNA for the CDR3: TGTGCCAGCAGCTTATTACACGGGGGTATAGTCAACAATGAGCAGTTCTTC. Its translation: CASSLLHGGIVNNEQFF. The full variable domain, its missing parts supplied by reference TRBV7-6 and TRBJ2-1, is GAGVSQSPRYKVTKRGQDVALRCDPISGHVSLYWYRQALGQGPEFLTYFNYEAQQDKSGLPNDRFSAERPEGSISTLTIQRTEQRDSAMYRCASSLLHGGIVNNEQFFGPGTRLTVL.

The chain uses TRBV7-3 and TRBJ2-5; D is possibly TRBD2 (5 bases). CDR3 length equals 15 residues. Germline CDR1 and CDR2: SGHTA and FQGTGA. V gave up 0 bases and J gave up 1 base, with 9 bases separating them. CDR3 nucleotide sequence: TGTGCCAGCAGCTTAACGGCTAGCCGCCAAGAGACCCAGTACTTC. Translating gives CASSLTASRQETQYF.

In this sample, this clonotype turned up a few times. The rearrangement uses TRBV27 and TRBJ1-1; possible D gene TRBD1, 5 bases. CDR1 is MNHEY and CDR2 is SMNVEV in the germline V gene (reference sequence). V lost 3 bases to trimming and J lost 6 bases, with 14 bases between them. This CDR3 is 14 amino acids long. The CDR3 DNA reads TGTGCCAGCAGTTTTGGACAACCCATCGCTGAAGCTTTCTTT. This gives the protein CASSFGQPIAEAFF.